These 27 T cell receptor beta chains originate from one sample sequenced in a study of blood T cell repertoires in COVID-19. Sequenced by immunoSEQ multiplex PCR; TCRdb stores in-frame clones only, minus some. Of approximately 240,000 clones listed, about 88% were seen once; the top ten hold 2% to 2.5%. The sample consisted of peripheral blood. Receptor source: a woman between 35 and 50 years old who had recovered from COVID-19.

This chain joins TRBV3-1 (or the pseudogene TRBV3-2) and TRBJ2-4, with 9 nucleotides matching TRBD2. Germline V gene data show CDR1 as LGHDT and CDR2 as YNNKEL (reference sequence). The CDR3 covers 17 residues. V lost 4 bases to trimming and J lost 0 bases; unmatched junction nucleotides: 7. For the CDR3, the DNA is TGTGCCAGCAGCCGCGCGGGGGGGGACTTAGCCAAAAACATTCAGTACTTC. It specifies CASSRAGGDLAKNIQYF.

To note about this clone: Other nucleotide sequences in the sample specify the same CDR3. The chain couples TRBV19 to TRBJ1-2; D unclear. Germline loops: CDR1 LNHDA, CDR2 SQIVND (reference sequence). The V gene lost 3 bases and the J gene lost 1 base, with 6 bases spanning the gap. The CDR3 loop spans 13 amino acids. The DNA of the CDR3 is TGTGCCAGTAGTATCACGGGTAACTATGGCTACACCTTC. Translation: CASSITGNYGYTF.

The chain joins TRBV18 to TRBJ2-7, with 8 bases fitting TRBD1. V shed 3 bases, J shed 0 bases, and the junction held 4 bases outside the gene matches. Germline V gene lookup returns CDR1 KGHSH and CDR2 LQKENI. The CDR3 is 15 residues long. CDR3 nucleotides: TGTGCCAGCTCACCGGGACAGGCGATCTCCTACGAGCAGTACTTC. Its protein product is CASSPGQAISYEQYF.

This chain connects TRBV7-6 to TRBJ1-6; D possibly corresponds to TRBD1 (6 bases). Germline V gene sequence: CDR1 SGHVS, CDR2 FNYEAQ. CDR3 length: 15 amino acids. V lost 6 bases and J 5 bases, leaving 14 bases between the germline ends. CDR3 in amino acids: CASSLFTGNNSPLHF. The CDR3 bases are TGTGCCAGCAGTCTTTTCACAGGGAATAATTCACCCCTCCACTTT.

The J gene is TRBJ2-1, the V gene TRBV9, with TRBD2 identical over 12 bases. The CDR3 is made up of 14 amino acids. CDR1 is SGDLS, CDR2 YYNGEE, per germline. The V gene end was trimmed by 4 bases and the J gene end by 5 bases; junction bases not matched to a gene: 1. The CDR3 reads CASSRTSGNNEQFF. CDR3 in DNA: TGTGCCAGCAGCCGGACTAGCGGGAACAATGAGCAGTTCTTC.

This chain links TRBV12-2 with TRBJ2-5; the table gives TRBD1 as D, unverified against the DNA. TRBV12-2 is a pseudogene segment. This CDR3 is 22 amino acids long. CDR3 sequence (DNA): TGTGCAAGTCGCTCAAAGGGGGAAGACTTAACCCAAAGCATAGAGGTCCAAGAGACCCAGTACTTC. Residues: CASRSKGEDLTQSIEVQETQYF.

The chain combines TRBV6-5 with TRBJ2-5; 7 bases agree with TRBD2. Trimming removed 5 bases from V and 5 bases from J; junction bases left unmatched: 11. CDR3 length: 15 residues. Germline V lookup: CDR1 MNHEY, CDR2 SVGAGI. CDR3 sequence reads: CASSRDPRGDETQYF. The CDR3 DNA is TGTGCCAGCAGTAGGGACCCCCGGGGGGATGAGACCCAGTACTTC.

The chain carries TRBV28 and TRBJ2-3; 7 positions match TRBD1. The J segment lost 0 bases and the V segment lost 7 bases, leaving 7 bases of the junction unmatched. The germline V gene has CDR1 MDHEN and CDR2 SYDVKM. This CDR3 is built from 15 residues. CDR3 coding DNA: TGTGCCAGCATTAGGGGGCTGTTAAGCACAGATACGCAGTATTTT. It codes for CASIRGLLSTDTQYF.

This chain links TRBV19 with TRBJ1-2, with TRBD1 matching 7 bases. The CDR3 length is 14 residues. CDR1 is LNHDA, CDR2 SQIVND, per germline (reference sequence). The J segment lost 4 bases and the V segment lost 3 bases, leaving 5 bases of the junction unmatched. CDR3 residues: CASSIETGFYGYTF. The CDR3 bases are TGTGCCAGTAGTATCGAGACAGGGTTCTATGGCTACACCTTC.

The CDR3 DNA is TGTGCCAGCAGCTTAGCGGGGGCAGACTATGGCTACACCTTC. Translating it yields CASSLAGADYGYTF. The chain uses TRBV7-9 and TRBJ1-2; a weak D match, TRBD1 (6 bases). CDR3 size: 14 residues. Germline V gives CDR1 SEHNR, CDR2 FQNEAQ (reference sequence). The germline V and J ends were trimmed by 0 bases and 3 bases, with 8 bases remaining between them. Complete variable domain (other parts from reference TRBV7-9 and TRBJ1-2): DTGVSQNPRHKITKRGQNVTFRCDPISEHNRLYWYRQTLGQGPEFLTYFQNEAQLEKSRLLSDRFSAERPKGSFSTLEIQRTEQGDSAMYLCASSLAGADYGYTFGSGTRLTVV.

The genes are TRBV15 and TRBJ2-7; 8 bases map to TRBD1. V gave up 1 base and J gave up 2 bases; unmatched junction bases: 10. Germline CDR1 is LNHNV and CDR2 is YYDKDF (reference sequence). The CDR3 extends over 17 amino acids. The CDR3 protein is CATSRGRTGGNAYEQYF. Here the CDR3 DNA reads TGTGCCACCAGCAGAGGACGAACAGGGGGGAACGCCTACGAGCAGTACTTC.

This chain's CDR3 is CASTESTGGSYEQYF. In DNA, the CDR3 is TGTGCCAGCACTGAGAGCACGGGCGGGAGCTACGAGCAGTACTTC. The chain links TRBV5-6 to TRBJ2-7, with 7 positions matching TRBD2. The V gene end was trimmed by 6 bases and the J gene end by 3 bases; junction bases not matched to a gene: 12. Germline CDR1 and CDR2: SGHDT and YYEEEE. This CDR3 spans 15 amino acids.

The chain uses TRBV19 and TRBJ1-6; tentatively, D is TRBD1 (5 bases). The CDR3 has 15 residues. V was clipped by 4 bases and J by 6 bases, with 13 bases between them. CDR1 is LNHDA and CDR2 is SQIVND in the germline V gene (reference sequence). As DNA, the CDR3 is TGTGCCAGTAGTAACGGACAATTAATTAATTCACCCCTCCACTTT. Amino acid sequence: CASSNGQLINSPLHF.

The V and J genes are TRBV6-5 and TRBJ1-1; 10 nucleotides agree with TRBD1. J lost 5 bases, V lost 6 bases, and 6 bases had no gene match. The V gene's germline CDR1 is MNHEY and CDR2 SVGAGI. CDR3 length equals 14 residues. The CDR3 loop reads CASRSDRGRTEAFF. The CDR3, as DNA: TGTGCCAGCAGATCAGACAGGGGGCGGACTGAAGCTTTCTTT.

CDR3 in amino acids: CASSQLVRQANTGELFF. For the CDR3, the DNA is TGCGCCAGCAGTCAATTGGTCCGACAGGCTAACACCGGGGAGCTGTTTTTT. The rearrangement uses TRBV23-1 and TRBJ2-2, with D possibly TRBD1 on 6 matching bases. TRBV23-1 is an open reading frame, and its role is uncertain. Trimming took 1 base from V and 2 from J, leaving 14 bases between them. The CDR3 runs 17 residues.

This rearrangement joins TRBV7-6 to TRBJ2-5, with TRBD1 as a possible D gene (6 bases). Trimming left V 1 base short and J 4 bases short, with 13 bases between. CDR3 length: 15 residues. Germline-derived CDR1 and CDR2 are SGHVS and FNYEAQ. For the CDR3, the DNA is TGTGCCAGCAGCTTAGGCGCGGGCAGGGGAGAGACCCAGTACTTC. This translates into CASSLGAGRGETQYF.

The V gene is TRBV5-8, the J gene TRBJ2-7; the D is unclear. V dropped 1 base and J dropped 3 bases, with 8 bases sitting between them. CDR1 SGHTS and CDR2 YDEGEE come from the germline V gene. This CDR3 spans 13 amino acids. The CDR3 region has the DNA TGTGCCAGCAGCTTGACGTACAGCTACGAGCAGTACTTC. This codes for CASSLTYSYEQYF.

The J gene is TRBJ2-3, the V gene TRBV7-2, with D perhaps matching TRBD2 (6 bases). V was trimmed by 5 bases and J by 6 bases, leaving 18 bases between them. CDR1 is SGHTA and CDR2 is FQGNSA in the germline V gene. The CDR3 contains 15 residues. The CDR3 nucleotides read TGTGCCAGCAGCCCCCGTCAGGCTGGGACTGATACGCAGTATTTT. This translates into CASSPRQAGTDTQYF.

This clone occurred a few times. The chain links TRBV5-4 to TRBJ2-7, with TRBD2 matching 10 bases. This CDR3 comprises 16 residues. The germline gives CDR1 SGHNT, CDR2 YYREEE (reference sequence). J gave up 0 bases and V 0 bases, and 3 bases lay outside the gene matches. The CDR3 DNA reads TGTGCCAGCAGCTTGGGCGGGACTAGCGCCTCCTACGAGCAGTACTTC. Its translation is CASSLGGTSASYEQYF.

The sample holds a few counts of this clone. V and J are TRBV11-2 and TRBJ2-2; 11 bases align to TRBD1. CDR1 is SGHAT and CDR2 is FQNNGV in the germline V gene. The V segment lost 5 bases and the J segment 5 bases; nucleotides outside the gene matches: 13. The CDR3 has 18 amino acids. CDR3 sequence reads: CASSRQGTGGTITGELFF. CDR3 in DNA: TGTGCCAGCAGCCGCCAAGGGACAGGGGGAACGATAACCGGGGAGCTGTTTTTT.

In this sample, this clone turned up once. The V call is TRBV7-3, the J call TRBJ2-1, with 7 nucleotides matching TRBD2. CDR1 and CDR2 from the germline V gene are SGHTA and FQGTGA. V dropped 5 bases and J dropped 4; count of bases not matched to a gene: 5. This CDR3 has 14 residues. CDR3 region: CASSPSRGYNEQFF. The CDR3 DNA reads TGTGCCAGCAGCCCGTCGCGGGGGTACAATGAGCAGTTCTTC.

As to this clone: Sequence at one end of the junction differs from germline and may be a read error. The rearrangement joins TRBV5-1 to TRBJ2-5, with TRBD2 identical over 9 bases. The germline CDR1 and CDR2 sequences are SGHRS and YFSETQ. The CDR3 runs to 18 residues. DNA of the CDR3: TGCGCCCGCAGCCCCTCTGCGGGGGGGCGGGGGTACCAAGAGACCCAGTACTTC. It codes for CARSPSAGGRGYQETQYF.

J is TRBJ1-2 and V is TRBV6-4; 7 positions agree with TRBD1. This CDR3 contains 14 residues. Germline CDR1 MRHNA, CDR2 SNTAGT. J was trimmed by 6 bases and V by 3 bases; bases with no gene match: 7. CDR3 protein: CASSETGDGHGYTF. CDR3 DNA: TGTGCCAGCAGTGAAACAGGGGATGGACATGGCTACACCTTC.

The V call is TRBV24-1, the J call TRBJ2-7, with 9 bases that match TRBD2. Unmatched junction bases numbered 8, after V lost 3 bases and J lost 3 bases. Germline CDR1 is KGHDR and CDR2 is SFDVKD. The CDR3 runs to 16 residues. The CDR3 DNA reads TGTGCCACCAGTGATCCAAATAGCGGGGGAAGCTACGAGCAGTACTTC. This translates into CATSDPNSGGSYEQYF.

The chain has TRBV18 and TRBJ2-7, with a tentative D call TRBD2 (6 bases). Looked up from germline, CDR1 is KGHSH and CDR2 is LQKENI. This CDR3 region has 16 residues. V lost 6 bases and J lost 4, with 22 bases in between. The CDR3 here is CASSPSGAGTRYEQYF. The CDR3 DNA sequence: TGTGCCAGCTCCCCCAGTGGGGCAGGGACTCGGTACGAGCAGTACTTC.

The count of this clone is one. The rearrangement links TRBV10-3 to TRBJ2-7; D unclear. This CDR3 has 15 residues. Trimming shortened V by 0 bases and J by 4 bases, and 13 bases separated the two germline ends. The germline CDR1 and CDR2 sequences are ENHRY and SYGVKD. Here the CDR3 DNA reads TGTGCCATCAGTGAGTCGAGGCCGATAGGTTACGAGCAGTACTTC. It encodes CAISESRPIGYEQYF.

V gene TRBV5-1 combines with J gene TRBJ2-1; no reliable D call. V lost 4 bases, J lost 0 bases, and 11 bases lay in between. The CDR3 spans 15 residues. Germline V gene sequence: CDR1 SGHRS, CDR2 YFSETQ. The CDR3 sequence: CASSTGGSSYNEQFF. The CDR3 bases are TGCGCCAGCAGCACGGGTGGAAGCTCCTACAATGAGCAGTTCTTC. Variable domain in full (rest from reference TRBV5-1 and TRBJ2-1): KAGVTQTPRYLIKTRGQQVTLSCSPISGHRSVSWYQQTPGQGLQFLFEYFSETQRNKGNFPGRFSGRQFSNSRSEMNVSTLELGDSALYLCASSTGGSSYNEQFFGPGTRLTVL.